The present entry profiles one TCR beta chain with its context. Its antigen is unidentified. The CDR3 length is 14 residues. With 4 bases removed from V and 4 bases from J, the gap between germline ends came to 14 bases. CDR1 is SGHRS and CDR2 is YFSETQ in the germline V gene. Patients with chemo-refractory metastatic non-small-cell lung cancer received focal radiation plus CTLA-4 blockade with ipilimumab. Generated by immunoSEQ multiplex PCR, the TCRdb table keeps only in-frame clones and is missing some. The sample carries 55,000 or so clones, roughly four fifths recorded once. The data stem from a study of radiotherapy plus CTLA-4 blockade in lung cancer. The study's findings and limits: TCR clones from tumors expanded in blood after radiotherapy plus ipilimumab. Per reports, early blood T cell clone dynamics, plus interferon-beta, forecast response most strongly.

This TCR came from a human donor with non-small cell lung cancer whose response to radiotherapy plus ipilimumab could not be evaluated. V is TRBV5-1 and J is TRBJ1-2, with D possibly matching TRBD1 (5 bases). This material consisted of peripheral blood, taken from a patient treated with radiotherapy plus ipilimumab. CDR3 DNA sequence: TGCGCCAGCAGCCCCCCTCAGGGTGGCTATGGCTACACCTTC. This translates into CASSPPQGGYGYTF. Looking up the rest from reference TRBV5-1 and TRBJ1-2 gives the full variable domain: KAGVTQTPRYLIKTRGQQVTLSCSPISGHRSVSWYQQTPGQGLQFLFEYFSETQRNKGNFPGRFSGRQFSNSRSEMNVSTLELGDSALYLCASSPPQGGYGYTFGSGTRLTVV.